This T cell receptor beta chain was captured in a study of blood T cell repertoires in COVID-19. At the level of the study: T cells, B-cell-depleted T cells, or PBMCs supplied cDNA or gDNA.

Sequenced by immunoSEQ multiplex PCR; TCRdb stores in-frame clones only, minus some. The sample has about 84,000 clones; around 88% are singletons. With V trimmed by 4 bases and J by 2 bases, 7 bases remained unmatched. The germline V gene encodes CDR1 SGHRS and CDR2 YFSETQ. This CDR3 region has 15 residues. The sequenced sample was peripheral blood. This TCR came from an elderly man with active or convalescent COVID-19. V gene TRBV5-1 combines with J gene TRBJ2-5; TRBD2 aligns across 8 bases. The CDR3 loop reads CASSRSTSGQETQYF. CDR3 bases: TGCGCCAGCAGCCGCAGTACTAGCGGACAAGAGACCCAGTACTTC.